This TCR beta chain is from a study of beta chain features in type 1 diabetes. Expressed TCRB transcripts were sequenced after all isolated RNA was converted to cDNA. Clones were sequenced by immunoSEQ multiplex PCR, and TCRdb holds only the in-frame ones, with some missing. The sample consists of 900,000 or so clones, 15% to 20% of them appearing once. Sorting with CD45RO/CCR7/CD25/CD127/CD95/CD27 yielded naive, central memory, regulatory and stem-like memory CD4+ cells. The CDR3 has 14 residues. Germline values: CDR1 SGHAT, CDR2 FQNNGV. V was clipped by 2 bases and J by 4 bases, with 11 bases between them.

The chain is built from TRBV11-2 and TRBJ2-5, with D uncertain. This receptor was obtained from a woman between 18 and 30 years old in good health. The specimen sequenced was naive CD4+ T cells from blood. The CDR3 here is CASSLNWLGETQYF. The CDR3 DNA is TGTGCCAGCAGCTTAAACTGGTTGGGAGAGACCCAGTACTTC. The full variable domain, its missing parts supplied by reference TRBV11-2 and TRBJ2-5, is EAGVAQSPRYKIIEKRQSVAFWCNPISGHATLYWYQQILGQGPKLLIQFQNNGVVDDSQLPKDRFSAERLKGVDSTLKIQPAKLEDSAVYLCASSLNWLGETQYFGPGTRLLVL.